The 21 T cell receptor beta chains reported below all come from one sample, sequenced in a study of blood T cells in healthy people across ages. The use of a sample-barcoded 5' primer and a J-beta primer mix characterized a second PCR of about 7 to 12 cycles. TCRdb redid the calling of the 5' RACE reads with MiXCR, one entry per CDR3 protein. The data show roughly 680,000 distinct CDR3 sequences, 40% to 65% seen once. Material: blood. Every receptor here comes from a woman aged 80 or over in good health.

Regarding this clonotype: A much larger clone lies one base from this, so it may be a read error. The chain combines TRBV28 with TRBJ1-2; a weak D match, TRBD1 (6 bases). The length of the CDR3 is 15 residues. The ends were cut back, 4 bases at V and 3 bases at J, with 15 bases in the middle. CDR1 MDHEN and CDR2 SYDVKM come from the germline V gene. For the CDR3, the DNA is TGTGCCAGCAGTTCCGCAGGGGCCGCGGACTATGGCTACACCTTC. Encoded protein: CASSSAGAADYGYTF.

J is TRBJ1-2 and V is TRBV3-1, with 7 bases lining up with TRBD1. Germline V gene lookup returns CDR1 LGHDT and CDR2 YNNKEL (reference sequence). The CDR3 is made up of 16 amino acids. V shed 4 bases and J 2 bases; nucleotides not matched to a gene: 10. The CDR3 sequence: CASSRLLTGQNYGYTF. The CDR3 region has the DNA TGTGCCAGCAGCCGCTTGTTGACAGGGCAGAACTATGGCTACACCTTC. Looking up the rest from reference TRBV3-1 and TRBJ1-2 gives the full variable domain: DTAVSQTPKYLVTQMGNDKSIKCEQNLGHDTMYWYKQDSKKFLKIMFSYNNKELIINETVPNRFSPKSPDKAHLNLHINSLELGDSAVYFCASSRLLTGQNYGYTFGSGTRLTVV.

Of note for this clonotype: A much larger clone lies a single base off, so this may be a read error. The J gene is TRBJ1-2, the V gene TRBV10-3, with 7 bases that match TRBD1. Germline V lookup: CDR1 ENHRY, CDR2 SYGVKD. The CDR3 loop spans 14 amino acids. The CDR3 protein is CVIRDSGIPYGYTF. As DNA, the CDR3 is TGTGTCATCAGGGACAGTGGGATCCCCTATGGCTACACCTTC.

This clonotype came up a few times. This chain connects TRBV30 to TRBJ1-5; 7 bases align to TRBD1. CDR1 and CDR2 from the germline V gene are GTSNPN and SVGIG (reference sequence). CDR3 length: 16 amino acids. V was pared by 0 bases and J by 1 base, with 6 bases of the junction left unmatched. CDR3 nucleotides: TGTGCCTGGAGTGTTGGAGGGGGCGGGAGCAATCAGCCCCAGCATTTT. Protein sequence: CAWSVGGGGSNQPQHF.

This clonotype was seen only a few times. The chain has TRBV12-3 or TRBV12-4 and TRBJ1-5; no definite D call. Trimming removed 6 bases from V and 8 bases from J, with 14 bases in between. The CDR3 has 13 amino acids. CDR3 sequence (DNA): TGTGCCAGCAGCCCCAGATACGCTGAGCCCCAGCATTTT. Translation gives CASSPRYAEPQHF.

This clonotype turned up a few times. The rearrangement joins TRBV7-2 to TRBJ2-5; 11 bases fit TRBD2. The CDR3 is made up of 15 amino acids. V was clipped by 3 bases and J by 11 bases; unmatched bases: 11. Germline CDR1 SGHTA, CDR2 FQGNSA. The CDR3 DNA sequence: TGTGCCAGCAGCTTTGGACTAGCGGGTAACAATGAGCAGTACTTC. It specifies CASSFGLAGNNEQYF.

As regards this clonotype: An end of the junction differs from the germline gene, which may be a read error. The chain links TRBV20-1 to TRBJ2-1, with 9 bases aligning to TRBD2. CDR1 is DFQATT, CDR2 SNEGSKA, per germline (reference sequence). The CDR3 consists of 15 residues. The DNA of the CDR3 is TGCAGCGCTAGAAAGGCGGGAGGGGCTTTTAATGAGCAGTTCTTC. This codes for CSARKAGGAFNEQFF.

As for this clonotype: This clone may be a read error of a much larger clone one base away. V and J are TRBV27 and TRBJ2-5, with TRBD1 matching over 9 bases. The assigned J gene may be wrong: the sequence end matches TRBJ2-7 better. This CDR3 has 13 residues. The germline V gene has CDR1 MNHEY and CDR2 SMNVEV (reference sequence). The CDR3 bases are TGTGCCAGCAATTGGGACAGGGTTAACGAGCAGTACTTC. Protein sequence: CASNWDRVNEQYF.

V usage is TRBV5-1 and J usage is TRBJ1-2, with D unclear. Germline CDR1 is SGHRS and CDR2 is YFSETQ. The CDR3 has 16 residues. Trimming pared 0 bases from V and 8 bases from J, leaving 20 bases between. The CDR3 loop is CASSLVVDGKVGGYTF. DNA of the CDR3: TGCGCCAGCAGCTTGGTGGTTGACGGGAAGGTCGGAGGCTACACCTTC.

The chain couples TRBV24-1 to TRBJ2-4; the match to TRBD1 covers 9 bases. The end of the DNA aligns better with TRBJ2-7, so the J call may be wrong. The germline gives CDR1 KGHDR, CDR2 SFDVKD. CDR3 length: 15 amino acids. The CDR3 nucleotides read TGTGCCACCAGTGAAACCGGGACAGGGTCTTACGAGCAGTACTTC. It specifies CATSETGTGSYEQYF.

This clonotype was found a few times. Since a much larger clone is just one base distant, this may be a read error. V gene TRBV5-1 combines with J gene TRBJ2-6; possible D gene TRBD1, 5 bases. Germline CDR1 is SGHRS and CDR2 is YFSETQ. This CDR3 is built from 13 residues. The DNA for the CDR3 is TGCGCCAGTTACGGGTCTGGGGCCAACGCCCTGACTTTC. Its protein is CASYGSGANALTF.

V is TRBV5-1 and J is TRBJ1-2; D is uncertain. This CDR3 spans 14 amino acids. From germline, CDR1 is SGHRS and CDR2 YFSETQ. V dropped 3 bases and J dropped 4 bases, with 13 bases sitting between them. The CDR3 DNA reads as TGCGCCAGCAGCTCTACTCCCGAGGCCTATGGCTACACCTTC. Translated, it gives CASSSTPEAYGYTF.

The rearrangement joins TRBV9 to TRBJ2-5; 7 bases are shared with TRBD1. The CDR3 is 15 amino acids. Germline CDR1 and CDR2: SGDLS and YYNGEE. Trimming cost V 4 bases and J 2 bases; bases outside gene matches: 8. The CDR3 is CASSPRSGQQETQYF. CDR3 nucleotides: TGTGCCAGCAGCCCAAGATCGGGACAGCAAGAGACCCAGTACTTC.

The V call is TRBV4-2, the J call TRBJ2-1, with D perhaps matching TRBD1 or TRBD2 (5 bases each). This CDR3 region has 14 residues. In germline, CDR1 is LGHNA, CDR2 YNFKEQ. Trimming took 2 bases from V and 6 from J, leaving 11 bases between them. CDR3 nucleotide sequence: TGTGCCAGCAGCCAACCGGGACCAGGCAATGAGCAGTTCTTC. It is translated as CASSQPGPGNEQFF.

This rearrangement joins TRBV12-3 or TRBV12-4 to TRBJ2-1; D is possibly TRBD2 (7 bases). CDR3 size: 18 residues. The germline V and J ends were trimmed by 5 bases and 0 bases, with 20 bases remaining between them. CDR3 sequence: CASSPYHGGRSSYNEQFF. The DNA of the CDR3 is TGTGCCAGCAGTCCATATCACGGGGGGCGAAGCTCCTACAATGAGCAGTTCTTC.

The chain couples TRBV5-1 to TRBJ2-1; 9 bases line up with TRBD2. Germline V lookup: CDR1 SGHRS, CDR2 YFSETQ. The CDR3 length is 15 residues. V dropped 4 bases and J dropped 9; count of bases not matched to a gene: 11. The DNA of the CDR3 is TGCGCCAGCAGCCCGGGACGAGCGGGAGGAGTTGAGCAGTTCTTC. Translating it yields CASSPGRAGGVEQFF.

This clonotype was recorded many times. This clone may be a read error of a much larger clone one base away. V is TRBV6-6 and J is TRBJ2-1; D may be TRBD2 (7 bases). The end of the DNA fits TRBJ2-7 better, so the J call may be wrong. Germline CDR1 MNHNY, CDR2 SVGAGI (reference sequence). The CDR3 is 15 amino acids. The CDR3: CASTQGGASYNEQYF. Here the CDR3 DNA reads TGTGCCAGCACCCAAGGGGGGGCCTCCTACAATGAGCAGTACTTC.

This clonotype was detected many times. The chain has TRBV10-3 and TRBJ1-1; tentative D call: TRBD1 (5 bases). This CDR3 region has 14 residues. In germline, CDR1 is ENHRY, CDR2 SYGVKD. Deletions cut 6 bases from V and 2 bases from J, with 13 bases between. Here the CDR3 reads CAIRGGLPNTEAFF. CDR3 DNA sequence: TGTGCCATCAGGGGGGGTCTTCCTAACACTGAAGCTTTCTTT.

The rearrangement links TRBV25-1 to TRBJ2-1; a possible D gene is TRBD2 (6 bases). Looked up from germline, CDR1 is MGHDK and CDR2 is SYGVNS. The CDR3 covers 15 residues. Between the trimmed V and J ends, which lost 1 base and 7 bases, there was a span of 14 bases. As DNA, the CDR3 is TGTGCCAGCAGTGAATTGGGCGGGGCGCATAATGAGCAGTTCTTC. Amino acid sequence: CASSELGGAHNEQFF.

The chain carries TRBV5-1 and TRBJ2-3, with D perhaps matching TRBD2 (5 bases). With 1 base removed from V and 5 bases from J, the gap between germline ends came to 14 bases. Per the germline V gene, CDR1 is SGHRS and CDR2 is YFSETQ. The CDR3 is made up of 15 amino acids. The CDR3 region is CASSLWTGELDTQYF. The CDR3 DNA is TGCGCCAGCAGCTTGTGGACCGGGGAGTTAGATACGCAGTATTTT.

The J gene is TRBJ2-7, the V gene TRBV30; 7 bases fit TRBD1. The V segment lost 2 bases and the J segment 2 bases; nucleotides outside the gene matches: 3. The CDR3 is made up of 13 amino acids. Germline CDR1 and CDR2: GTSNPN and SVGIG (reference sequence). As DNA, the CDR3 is TGTGCCTGGAGTCTAGGGGGCCCCTACGAGCAGTACTTC. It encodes CAWSLGGPYEQYF. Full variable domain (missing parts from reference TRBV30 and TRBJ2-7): SQTIHQWPATLVQPVGSPLSLECTVEGTSNPNLYWYRQAAGRGLQLLFYSVGIGQISSEVPQNLSASRPQDRQFILSSKKLLLSDSGFYLCAWSLGGPYEQYFGPGTRLTVT.